This TCR beta chain stems from a study of PD-L1 blockade in urothelial cancer. Study-level information: Blood samples had a median of around 150,000 T cells.

Each PCR had synthetic TCR analog templates added to it as a spike-in. Sequencing used immunoSEQ multiplex PCR; TCRdb keeps in-frame clones, though not all of them. Among 30,000 to 40,000 clones, around four fifths were seen once, and the ten largest hold roughly 15%. The time point denotes: pretreatment peripheral blood. Sequences were derived from PBMCs, sampled around atezolizumab (anti-PD-L1) treatment. This TCR came from a man older than 75 with urothelial cancer.

Written as DNA, the CDR3 is TGTGCCAGCAGTCGAACCGGGACTGGAGCCTACGAGCAGTACTTC. It encodes CASSRTGTGAYEQYF. This chain links TRBV27 with TRBJ2-7; maybe TRBD2 (6 bases). The CDR3 has 15 residues. The germline CDR1 and CDR2 sequences are MNHEY and SMNVEV (reference sequence). Between the trimmed V and J ends, which lost 5 bases and 2 bases, there was a span of 16 bases.